This TCR beta chain derives from a study of response to subunit inactivated influenza vaccine. In germline, CDR1 is MNHEY, CDR2 SVGEGT. The CDR3 runs 13 residues. V lost 6 bases and J lost 9; bases outside the gene matches: 8. Concerning this clonotype itself: Its cognate antigen is unknown.

Findings and caveats of the study: A suggestion made by the authors is that each seasonal influenza vaccination recruits few new T cells.

TCRdb ran MiXCR on the RT-PCR reads and lists one entry per CDR3 protein. The sample has around 480,000 distinct CDR3 sequences; approximately 11% are singletons. V usage is TRBV6-2 or TRBV6-3 and J usage is TRBJ2-7; 10 nucleotides match TRBD1. The material was PBMCs from blood, obtained 45 days after vaccination. This receptor was obtained from a man aged 50 or older who received an inactivated influenza vaccine. CDR3 in DNA: TGTGCCAGCAGCCCGGGACAGGGGCTACGGCAGTACTTC. It specifies CASSPGQGLRQYF.